Detailed here is one TCR beta chain. Its antigen is as yet unknown. CDR1 SNHLY and CDR2 FYNNEI come from the germline V gene. Trimming pared 2 bases from V and 4 bases from J, leaving 12 bases between. The CDR3 loop spans 15 amino acids. This sample was taken from a study of PD-1 blockade in classical Hodgkin lymphoma. Each and every patient relapsed after autologous stem cell transplantation, and patients got differing brentuximab vedotin exposure. Using immunoSEQ multiplex PCR, the repertoire was profiled, and TCRdb retains in-frame clones only, with some absent. The sample has 15,000 to 20,000 clones, more than 60% seen once. Study-wide points: Repertoires differed for reasons still undefined, possibly disease activity or prior therapy. Newly diagnosed patients were said to have less baseline TCR diversity than healthy donors did.

The V call is TRBV2, the J call TRBJ1-3; D not resolved. Sequencing was performed on peripheral blood mononuclear cells (PBMCs), taken at baseline. The TCR sequence derives from a human donor with classical Hodgkin lymphoma. The CDR3 DNA is TGTGCCAGCAGTGAATTGGGGAAGGCAGGAAACACCATATATTTT. Translation: CASSELGKAGNTIYF.